At least ten counts were recorded for the clone carrying this T cell receptor beta chain. What it recognizes is unknown. TCRdb reprocessed the 5' RACE reads with MiXCR, giving one entry per CDR3 protein. The repertoire holds about 440,000 distinct CDR3 sequences, with 20% as singletons. This record comes from a study of T-cell memory formation after mild COVID-19. The wider study: Clusters were largely donor specific. Study results and caveats: Pre-infection memory harbored some responding clones, suggesting cross-reactive memory joined. Clones contracting day 15 to 85 were balanced CD4/CD8; later expanders leaned CD4+.

CDR1 is SGHTA and CDR2 is FQGTGA in the germline V gene. This CDR3 has 13 amino acids. Losses at the gene ends were 4 bases for V and 4 bases for J; bases not matched to a gene: 3. The material sequenced was PBMCs or a T cell subset sorted from them (not recorded which). The chain combines TRBV7-3 with TRBJ1-1; TRBD1 matches at 7 bases. This sequence originates from an adult woman who had mild COVID-19 (a few samples of this study predate the infection). Cell type and time point are not known. CDR3 sequence (DNA): TGTGCCAGCAGCTCGACAGGGCGCACTGAAGCTTTCTTT. Amino acid sequence: CASSSTGRTEAFF.